These 9 T cell receptor beta chains came from one sample sequenced in a study of CD8 T cells in ankylosing spondylitis (dated by TCRdb to about 2017). The library came from 5' RACE. The data were produced on an Illumina HiSeq 2500. In-frame beta chains were kept once TCRdb had trimmed the public reads at Q25 with fastp and called clones with MiXCR. Duplicate CDR3 protein sequences are folded into a single record with the most common DNA and genes. Within this sample are 50,000 to 70,000 distinct CDR3 sequences, with 6.2% of them counted one time only. Together, the top ten hold around 5% of the sample. The sequencing input was synovial fluid, either unsorted or a sorted T cell fraction (not recorded which). These receptors were taken from a male donor with ankylosing spondylitis.

V is TRBV6-1 and J is TRBJ2-4; 8 nucleotides align to TRBD2. This CDR3 is 15 amino acids long. The junction had 12 bases not matched to a gene; V was cut back by 5 bases and J by 9 bases. Germline V lookup: CDR1 MNHNS, CDR2 SASEGT. CDR3 bases: TGTGCCAGCAGTAGGACTAGCTTAGGGGCAGGCATTCAGTACTTC. Amino acid sequence: CASSRTSLGAGIQYF.

In this sample, this clonotype turned up a few times. V is TRBV12-5 and J is TRBJ2-2; the D is unclear. The CDR3 is made up of 12 amino acids. The V and J ends lost 3 bases and 5 bases respectively, with 4 bases between them. Germline CDR1 LGHNT, CDR2 FRNRAP. CDR3 sequence (DNA): TGTGCTAGTGGTTTTGGGACCGGGGAGCTGTTTTTT. Residues: CASGFGTGELFF.

This clonotype showed up many times. This chain uses TRBV10-3 with TRBJ1-2; D unresolved. The germline CDR1 and CDR2 sequences are ENHRY and SYGVKD. Trimming shortened V by 2 bases and J by 6 bases, and 10 bases separated the two germline ends. The CDR3 extends over 13 amino acids. CDR3 sequence: CAISEGIGDGYTF. Here the CDR3 DNA reads TGTGCCATCAGTGAGGGAATTGGAGATGGCTACACCTTC.

There are many counts of this clonotype. This chain uses TRBV11-2 with TRBJ2-7; 10 nucleotides align to TRBD1. Germline CDR1 reads SGHAT; CDR2 reads FQNNGV. Trimming removed 5 bases from V and 2 bases from J; junction bases left unmatched: 9. CDR3 size: 16 residues. Here the CDR3 reads CASSPTSGTGAYEQYF. The CDR3 DNA reads TGTGCCAGCAGCCCGACATCCGGGACAGGGGCCTACGAGCAGTACTTC.

This clonotype showed up many times. V is TRBV14 and J is TRBJ1-2; a weak D match, TRBD1 (6 bases). Per germline, CDR1 SGHDN and CDR2 FVKESK. The CDR3 extends over 15 amino acids. The germline V and J ends were trimmed by 0 bases and 8 bases, with 16 bases remaining between them. CDR3 sequence: CASSQDLQGNYGYTF. CDR3 nucleotides: TGTGCCAGCAGCCAAGATCTTCAGGGGAATTACGGCTACACCTTC. Together with reference TRBV14 and TRBJ1-2, the CDR3 gives the full variable domain: EAGVTQFPSHSVIEKGQTVTLRCDPISGHDNLYWYRRVMGKEIKFLLHFVKESKQDESGMPNNRFLAERTGGTYSTLKVQPAELEDSGVYFCASSQDLQGNYGYTFGSGTRLTVV.

This clonotype was detected many times. The V call is TRBV20-1, the J call TRBJ2-7; 10 bases are a match to TRBD2. CDR1 and CDR2 (germline): DFQATT, SNEGSKA (reference sequence). Trimming took 3 bases from V and 5 from J; bases not matched to a gene: 13. The CDR3 contains 16 residues. CDR3 DNA sequence: TGCAGTGCTAGCGGAGCGGGAGGGCCTGTAGTCCACGAGCAGTACTTC. Protein product: CSASGAGGPVVHEQYF.

This clonotype was observed a handful of times. The genes are TRBV28 and TRBJ1-2, with TRBD1 as a possible D gene (5 bases). V was shortened by 5 bases and J by 1 base, with 11 bases between the two germline ends. This CDR3 spans 14 amino acids. The germline V gene has CDR1 MDHEN and CDR2 SYDVKM. This CDR3 reads CASSPAGGNYGYTF. In DNA, the CDR3 is TGTGCCAGCAGTCCCGCCGGGGGTAACTATGGCTACACCTTC.

This clonotype was recorded many times. The chain has TRBV27 and TRBJ2-3, with 12 bases fitting TRBD2. CDR3 length: 18 amino acids. In germline, CDR1 is MNHEY, CDR2 SMNVEV (reference sequence). V dropped 5 bases and J dropped 0; count of bases not matched to a gene: 9. The CDR3 nucleotides are TGTGCCAGCAGTCAACGACGGACTAGCGGGACTAGCACAGATACGCAGTATTTT. This gives the protein CASSQRRTSGTSTDTQYF.

This clonotype occurred many times. The chain employs TRBV20-1 and TRBJ2-3, with TRBD2 as a possible D gene (5 bases). V was clipped by 0 bases and J by 5 bases, with 15 bases between them. CDR1 is DFQATT and CDR2 is SNEGSKA in the germline V gene (reference sequence). The CDR3 is made up of 15 amino acids. The CDR3 DNA reads TGCAGTGCTAGAGATGGTGGGAGAACGGAAGATACGCAGTATTTT. Protein product: CSARDGGRTEDTQYF.